This T cell receptor beta chain stems from a study of long-term antiretroviral therapy in people with HIV. Study at large: The oldest specimens predate the 2015 immediate-ART recommendation by about a decade.

Survey-level immunoSEQ v3.0 assays were run. The assay was immunoSEQ multiplex PCR, and TCRdb's table has in-frame clones only and misses some. The repertoire consists of 20,000 or so clones, with roughly 80% occurring once and the leading ten covering roughly 5.9%. V lost 2 bases and J lost 1, with 8 bases in between. The CDR3 totals 15 residues. Germline-derived CDR1 and CDR2 are SGHTA and FQGTGA. The material was unsorted PBMCs, obtained 0.2 years after starting antiretroviral therapy. The sequence came from a young woman with HIV. J is TRBJ2-2 and V is TRBV7-3; D may be TRBD1 (7 bases). The CDR3 DNA reads as TGTGCCAGCAGCTTACAGGGGGGGAACACCGGGGAGCTGTTTTTT. Translated: CASSLQGGNTGELFF.